This T cell receptor beta chain was sequenced during a study of cytomegalovirus exposure and HLA in healthy donors. V dropped 3 bases and J dropped 6 bases, with 10 bases sitting between them. Looked up from germline, CDR1 is KGHSH and CDR2 is LQKENI. The length of the CDR3 is 13 residues. The study ran its PCR with 60 Vbeta and 13 Jbeta primers. Profiled with immunoSEQ multiplex PCR; TCRdb holds only in-frame clones, not every one. The sample holds about 98,000 clones, about 81% seen once. Worth noting for this clone: Its antigen is not known.

Regarding the study as a whole: A later analysis found that most CMV-associated TCR beta chains appeared HLA-restricted.

The chain recombines TRBV18 with TRBJ2-3, with D unclear. The clonotype comes from a man in his forties in good health and CMV-seronegative. Specimen: PBMCs. As DNA, the CDR3 is TGTGCCAGCTCACCCCCTACGGAGGATACGCAGTATTTT. Amino acids: CASSPPTEDTQYF.